This T cell receptor beta chain appears in the sequencing data of a study of T cell repertoires in cytomegalovirus infection. Study-level information: The study used recently identified HLA-C-restricted and well-studied HLA-B-restricted CMV epitopes. Both a matching HLA type and CMV infection were indicated by public TCR beta signatures.

TCRdb re-derived calls from the reads in MiXCR, one entry per CDR3 protein. The sample holds some 350,000 distinct CDR3 sequences, about 28% seen once. The CDR3 is made up of 16 amino acids. V lost 5 bases and J lost 0, with 13 bases in between. CDR1 and CDR2 (germline): KGHDR, SFDVKD. Remarks on this clonotype: Its antigen is still unknown.

The study, taken as a whole, reports: The ex vivo response showed dominance by HLA-C-restricted CMV-specific TCR beta clonotypes. Adding up the frequency of public TCR beta families identified people who carried CMV plus the relevant HLA.

The sequencing used cultured PBMCs, collected from culture after CMV antigen stimulation. The V call is TRBV24-1, the J call TRBJ2-1; D may be TRBD2 (5 bases). The source is a human donor in good health (CMV status not recorded). Some clones in this sample may be carry-over from other donors' samples. CDR3 sequence (DNA): TGTGCCACCAGTGTGGGCGGACTGAGCTCCTACAATGAGCAGTTCTTC. Translating it yields CATSVGGLSSYNEQFF.